The present T cell receptor (beta chain) was sequenced within a study of cytomegalovirus exposure and HLA in healthy donors. PCR involved 60 Vbeta and 13 Jbeta primers. Here immunoSEQ multiplex PCR was the method, and the copy in TCRdb shows in-frame clones only, minus some. This sample's table has about 62,000 clones. CDR1 is SGHTS, CDR2 YDEGEE, per germline. Trimming took off 4 bases at V and 0 bases at J, with 11 bases between the two ends. This CDR3 region has 15 residues. V gene TRBV5-8 combines with J gene TRBJ2-4; D is unclear. The receptor's source is a man aged 25 to 40 in good health and CMV-seropositive. The sequenced material came from PBMCs. CDR3 bases: TGTGCCAGCAGCGCCTATCTTGGAGCCAAAAACATTCAGTACTTC. Translating gives CASSAYLGAKNIQYF. Based on the CDR3 plus reference TRBV5-8 and TRBJ2-4, the full variable domain is EAGVTQSPTHLIKTRGQQATLRCSPISGHTSVYWYQQALGLGLQFLLWYDEGEERNRGNFPPRFSGRQFPNYSSELNVNALELEDSALYLCASSAYLGAKNIQYFGAGTRLSVL.